This T cell receptor beta chain derives from a study of CXCR3-negative and CXCR3-positive naive CD8 T cells. Via 5' RACE with UMI labels, TRB cDNA libraries were prepared. TCRdb reanalyzed the 5' RACE reads and collapses them to one entry per CDR3 protein, without DNA. This sample carries some 130,000 distinct CDR3 sequences, with 0.41% going to the ten biggest clones. In regard to this clonotype: Its antigen is unidentified.

General study points: CXCR3-expressing naive cells carried TRB CDR3s more hydrophobic than those of CXCR3-negative naive cells.

CDR1 SQVTM and CDR2 ANQGSEA come from the germline V gene. The CDR3 has 12 amino acids. The chain recombines TRBV29-1 with TRBJ1-2; lacking DNA, the TRBD1 call made by TCRdb goes unchecked. The sequencing input was naive CXCR3+ CD8+ T cells from blood. Subset here: CD45RO-CCR7+CD27+CD95- naive CD8+ T cells expressing CXCR3 (TNR3+). This sequence originates from a human donor in good health. Some clones in this sample may be carry-over from other donors' samples. CDR3 protein: CSVPGTGDGYTF.